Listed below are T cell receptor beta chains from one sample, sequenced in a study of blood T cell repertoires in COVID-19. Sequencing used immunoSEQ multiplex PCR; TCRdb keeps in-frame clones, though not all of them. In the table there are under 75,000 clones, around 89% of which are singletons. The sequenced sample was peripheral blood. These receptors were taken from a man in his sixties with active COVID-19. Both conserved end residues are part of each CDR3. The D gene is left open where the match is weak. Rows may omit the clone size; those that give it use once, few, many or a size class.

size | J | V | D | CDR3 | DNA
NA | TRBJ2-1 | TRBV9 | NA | CASSGSQTPYNEQFF | TGTGCCAGCAGCGGGAGCCAGACCCCCTACAATGAGCAGTTCTTC
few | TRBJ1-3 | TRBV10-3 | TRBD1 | CAIRAQGVRDTIYF | TGTGCCATCAGAGCCCAGGGGGTGAGGGACACCATATATTTT
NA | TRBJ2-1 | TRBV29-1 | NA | CSVVGGYNEQFF | TGCAGCGTTGTCGGGGGTTACAATGAGCAGTTCTTC
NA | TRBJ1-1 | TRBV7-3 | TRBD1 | CASSLTGVTEAFF | TGTGCCAGCAGCCTCACAGGGGTGACTGAAGCTTTCTTT
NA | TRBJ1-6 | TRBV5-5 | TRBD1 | CASSRQGVGSPLHF | TGTGCCAGCAGCCGACAGGGGGTAGGATCACCCCTCCACTTT
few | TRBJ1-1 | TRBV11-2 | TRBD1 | CASSHMTGRAFF | TGTGCCAGCAGCCACATGACAGGGCGAGCTTTCTTT
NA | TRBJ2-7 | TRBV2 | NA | CASSSLAYEQYF | TGTGCCAGCAGTTCACTTGCCTACGAGCAGTACTTC
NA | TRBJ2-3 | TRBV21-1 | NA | CASSKARGTNTDTQYF | TGTGCCAGCAGCAAAGCGCGGGGCACCAACACAGATACGCAGTATTTT
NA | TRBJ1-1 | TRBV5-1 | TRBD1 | CASSGDRGLNTEAFF | TGCGCCAGCAGCGGGGACAGGGGGTTGAACACTGAAGCTTTCTTT
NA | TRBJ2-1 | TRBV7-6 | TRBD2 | CASSTGTSGSNEQFF | TGTGCCAGCAGCACCGGGACTAGCGGGAGTAATGAGCAGTTCTTC
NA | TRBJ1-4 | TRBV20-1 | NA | CSASEDLSGRASF | TGCAGTGCTAGTGAGGACCTCTCTGGGAGGGCTTCTTTT
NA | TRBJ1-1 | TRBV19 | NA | CASRDRSLVNTEAFF | TGTGCCAGCCGTGACAGGTCGTTGGTCAACACTGAAGCTTTCTTT
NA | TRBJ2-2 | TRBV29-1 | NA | CSVGLSRTVNTGELFF | TGCAGCGTCGGACTGTCACGGACAGTGAACACCGGGGAGCTGTTTTTT
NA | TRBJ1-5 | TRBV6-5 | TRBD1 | CASSSGTGLSQPQHF | TGTGCCAGCAGTTCCGGGACAGGGCTTTCCCAGCCCCAGCATTTT
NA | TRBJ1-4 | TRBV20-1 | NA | CSASRIALEKLFF | TGCAGTGCTAGTAGAATTGCACTTGAAAAACTGTTTTTT
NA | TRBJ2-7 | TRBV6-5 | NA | CASGNGLSYEQYF | TGTGCCAGCGGAAACGGGTTGTCCTACGAGCAGTACTTC